This T cell receptor beta chain was documented in a study of T cells in Graves' hyperthyroidism and ophthalmopathy. The wider study: Pretreatment peripheral blood was obtained at initial diagnosis.

The CDR3 regions of TCR beta were amplified from RNA transcripts. Carried out on the TCR CDR3, a first-round RT-PCR used the HTBI primer set. TCRdb re-analysed the multiplex PCR reads in MiXCR, keeping a single row per CDR3 protein. Of more than 350,000 distinct CDR3 sequences in the sample, 15% were seen once. Regarding this clonotype: The antigen is unknown.

The study's findings and limits: The model forecast ophthalmopathy, anticipating it by a median roughly 6 months before onset.

This sequence was found in a woman in her 30s with Graves' hyperthyroidism. The sequencing input was blood.

The CDR3 region has the DNA TGTGCCACCAGTGATTTGAAGGGGGCGGACAATGAGCAGTTCTTC. Amino acid sequence: CATSDLKGADNEQFF. V gene TRBV24-1 combines with J gene TRBJ2-1, with 7 bases fitting TRBD1. V trimming: 0 bases; J trimming: 5 bases; junction bases outside the gene matches: 3. The CDR3 runs to 15 residues. Germline V gene sequence: CDR1 KGHDR, CDR2 SFDVKD.